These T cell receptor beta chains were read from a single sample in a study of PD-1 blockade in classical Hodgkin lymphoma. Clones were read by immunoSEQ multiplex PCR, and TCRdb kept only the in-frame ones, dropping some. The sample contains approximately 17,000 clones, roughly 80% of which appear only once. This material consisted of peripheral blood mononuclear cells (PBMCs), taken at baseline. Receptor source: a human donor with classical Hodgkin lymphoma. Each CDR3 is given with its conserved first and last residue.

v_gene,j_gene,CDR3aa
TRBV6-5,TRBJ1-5,CASSYGTEQHF
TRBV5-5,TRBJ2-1,CASSISIKSYNEQFF
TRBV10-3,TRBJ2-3,CAISEGLNTDTQYF
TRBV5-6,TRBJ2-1,CASSHPGLAGTYNEQFF
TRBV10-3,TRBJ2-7,CATSAGISSYEQYF
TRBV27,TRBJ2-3,CASTLGGTQYF
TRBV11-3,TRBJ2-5,CASSLGTAGGTGETQYF
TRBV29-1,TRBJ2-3,CSAEEGSALTQYF
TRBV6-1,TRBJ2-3,CASSPRQGTDTQYF
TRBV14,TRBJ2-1,CASNQVAGDNEQFF
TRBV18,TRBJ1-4,CASSSTGGTNEKLFF
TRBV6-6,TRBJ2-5,CASSYSTLGQETQYF
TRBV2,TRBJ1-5,CASSERGGVGNQPQHF
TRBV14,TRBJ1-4,CASRSSGDEKLFF
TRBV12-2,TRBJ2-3,CASRLPRTGPWTDTQYF
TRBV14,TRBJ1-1,CASSQSLSTEAFF
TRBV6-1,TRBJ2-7,CASSDGRDRAQTYEQYF
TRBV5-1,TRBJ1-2,CASSWTVDGVWSYTF
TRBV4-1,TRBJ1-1,CASSQESGPTRVVGGAFF
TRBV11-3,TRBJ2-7,CASRSRGETYEQYF
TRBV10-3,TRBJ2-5,CATSEGQETQYF
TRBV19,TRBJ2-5,CASSLDSGRGLETQYF
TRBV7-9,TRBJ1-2,CASSFSVNYGYTF
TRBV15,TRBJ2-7,CATSRDAGRVSEQYF
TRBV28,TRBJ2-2,CASSLWQGAVYTGELFF
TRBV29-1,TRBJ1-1,CSIDTRTTNRGHEAFF
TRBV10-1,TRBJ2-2,CASSESIAGVTGELFF
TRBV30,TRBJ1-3,CAWADRKNTIYF
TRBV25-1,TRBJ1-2,CASSPRALPGQGTGYTF
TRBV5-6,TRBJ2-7,CASSPTRGKQYF
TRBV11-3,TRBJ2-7,CASSWGLAGGFVEQYF
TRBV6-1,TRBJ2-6,CASSEWGLPPSGANVLTF
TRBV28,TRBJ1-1,CASSSSTLTGVNTEAFF
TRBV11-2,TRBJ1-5,CASSPGQGSRQPQHF
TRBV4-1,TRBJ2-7,CASSQGGQGAYYEQYF
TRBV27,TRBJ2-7,CASGTGAREQYF
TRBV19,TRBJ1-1,CASSIGRAYLTEAFF
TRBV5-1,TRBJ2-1,CASSFSVGNEQFF
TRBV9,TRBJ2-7,CASSVAVDREDEQYF
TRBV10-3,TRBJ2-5,CASTGTIKETQYF
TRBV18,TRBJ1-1,CASSPDRGRMNTEAFF
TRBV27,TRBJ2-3,CASSWAGDGADTQYF
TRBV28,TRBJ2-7,CASRSIDPGQNFYEQYF
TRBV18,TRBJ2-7,CASSPPWDRAYEQYF
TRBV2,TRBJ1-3,CASSDRGADLSGNTIYF
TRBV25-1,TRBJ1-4,CASSRATNEKLFF
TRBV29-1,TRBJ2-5,CSAPTGMGTQYF
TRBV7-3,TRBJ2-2,CASSWGLNTGELFF
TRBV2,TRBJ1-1,CASSAQVTGVIVTEAFF
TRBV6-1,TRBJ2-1,CASSDPRDTPSYNEQFF
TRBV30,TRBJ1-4,CAWSRTFNEKLFF
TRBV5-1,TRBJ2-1,CASSQSGGPNNEQFF
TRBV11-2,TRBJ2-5,CASRNWGRGRETQYF
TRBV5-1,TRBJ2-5,CASSLDGETQYF